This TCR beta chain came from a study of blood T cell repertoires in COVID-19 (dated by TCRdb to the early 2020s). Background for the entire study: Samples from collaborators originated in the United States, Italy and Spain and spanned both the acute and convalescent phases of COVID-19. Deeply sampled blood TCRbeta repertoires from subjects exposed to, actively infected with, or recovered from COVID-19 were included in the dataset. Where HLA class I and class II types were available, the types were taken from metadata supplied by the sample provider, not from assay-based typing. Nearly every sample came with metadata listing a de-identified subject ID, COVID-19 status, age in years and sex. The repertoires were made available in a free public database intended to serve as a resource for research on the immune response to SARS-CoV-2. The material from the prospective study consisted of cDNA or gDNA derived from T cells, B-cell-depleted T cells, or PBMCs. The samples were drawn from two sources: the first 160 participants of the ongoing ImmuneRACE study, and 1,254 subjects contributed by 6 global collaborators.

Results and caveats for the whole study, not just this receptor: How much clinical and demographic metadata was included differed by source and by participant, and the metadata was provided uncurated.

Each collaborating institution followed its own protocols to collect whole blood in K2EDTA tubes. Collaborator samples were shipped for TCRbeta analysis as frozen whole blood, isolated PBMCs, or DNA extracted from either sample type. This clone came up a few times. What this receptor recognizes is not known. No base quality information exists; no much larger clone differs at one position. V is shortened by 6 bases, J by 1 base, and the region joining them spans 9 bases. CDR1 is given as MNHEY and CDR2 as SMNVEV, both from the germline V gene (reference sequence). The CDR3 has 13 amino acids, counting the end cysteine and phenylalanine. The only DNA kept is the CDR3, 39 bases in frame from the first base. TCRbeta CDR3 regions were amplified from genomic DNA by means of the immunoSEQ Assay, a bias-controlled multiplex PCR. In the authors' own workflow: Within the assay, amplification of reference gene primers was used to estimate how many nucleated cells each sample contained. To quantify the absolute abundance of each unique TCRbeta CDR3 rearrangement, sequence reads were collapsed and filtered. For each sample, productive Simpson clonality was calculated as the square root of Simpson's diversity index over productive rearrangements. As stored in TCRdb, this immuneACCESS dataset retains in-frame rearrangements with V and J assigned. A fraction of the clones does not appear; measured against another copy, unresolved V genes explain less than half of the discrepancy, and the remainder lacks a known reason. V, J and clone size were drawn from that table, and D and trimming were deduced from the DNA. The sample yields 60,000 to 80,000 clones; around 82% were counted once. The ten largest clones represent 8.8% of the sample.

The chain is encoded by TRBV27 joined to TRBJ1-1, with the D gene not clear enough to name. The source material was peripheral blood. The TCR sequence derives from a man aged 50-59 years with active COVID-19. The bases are TGTGCCAGCAGCCTAGAGGCGAACACTGAAGCTTTCTTT. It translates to CASSLEANTEAFF.